This record concerns one T cell receptor delta chain sequence. Its target is unknown. Germline V gene lookup returns CDR1 TSWWSYY and CDR2 QGS. The CDR3 is made up of 15 amino acids. Between the trimmed V and J ends, which lost 4 bases and 1 base, there was a span of 13 bases. This sample was included in a study of Vδ1+ human thymocytes. Whole-study results and caveats: Despite high sort purity, about a fifth of thymic T cell receptor delta sequences were Vdelta2. Highly polyclonal TRG and TRD repertoires with Gaussian CDR3 length distributions appeared in thymus. Bulk data may be misread because of unexpected Vdelta2 sequences.

Alphabeta T cells were depleted, then CD3+ Vdelta1+ Vdelta2- thymocytes were FACS-sorted. Between roughly 97% and 99.6% of sorted thymocytes were Vdelta1+. RNA was extracted from the cells and then reverse transcribed. Pooled V-gene forward primers with one constant-region reverse primer generated the CDR3 amplicons by multiplex PCR. TCRdb reprocessed the multiplex PCR reads through CATT. The repertoire has 80,000 or so delta-chain clones, approximately 30% of them found once; the top ten carry approximately 0.25%. Material: Vdelta1+ gamma-delta thymocytes from the thymus. Specified subset: FACS-sorted CD3+ TCRalphabeta- TCRVdelta1+ TCRVdelta2- thymocytes. This chain connects TRDV1 to TRDJ1; D is ambiguous. The receptor was isolated from a boy under two years old who had congenital heart surgery. The CDR3 protein is CALGGQPGPTDKLIF. In DNA, the CDR3 is TGTGCTCTTGGGGGACAACCCGGGCCCACCGATAAACTCATCTTT.